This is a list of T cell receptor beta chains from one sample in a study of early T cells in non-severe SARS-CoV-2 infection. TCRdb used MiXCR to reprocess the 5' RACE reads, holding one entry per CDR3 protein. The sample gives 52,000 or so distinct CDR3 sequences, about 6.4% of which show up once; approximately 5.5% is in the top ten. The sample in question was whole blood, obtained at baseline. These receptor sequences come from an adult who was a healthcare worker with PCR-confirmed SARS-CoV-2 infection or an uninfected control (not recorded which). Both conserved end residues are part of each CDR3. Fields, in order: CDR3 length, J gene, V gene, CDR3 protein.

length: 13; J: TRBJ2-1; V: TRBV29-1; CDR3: CSVDMGGRDEQFF
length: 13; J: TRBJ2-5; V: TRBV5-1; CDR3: CASSFGLQETQYF
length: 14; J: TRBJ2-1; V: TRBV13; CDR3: CASSPPQLNNEQFF
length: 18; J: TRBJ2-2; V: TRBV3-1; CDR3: CASSVNRGPHQLTGELFF
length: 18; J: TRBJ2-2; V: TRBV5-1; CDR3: CASSTGLAGATGTGELFF
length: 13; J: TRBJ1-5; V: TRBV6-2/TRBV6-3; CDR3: CASSAQVDQPQHF
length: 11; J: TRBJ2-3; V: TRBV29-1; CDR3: CSVELGDTQYF
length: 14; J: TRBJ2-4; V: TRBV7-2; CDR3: CASSSLPEGNIQYF
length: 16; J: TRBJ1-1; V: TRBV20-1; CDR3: CSARALQGSSNTEAFF
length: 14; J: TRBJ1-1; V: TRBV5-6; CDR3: CASSSREGYTEAFF
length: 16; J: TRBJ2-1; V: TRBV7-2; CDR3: CASSLARASGYNEQFF
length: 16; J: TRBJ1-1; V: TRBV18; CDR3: CASSPDGTVFNTEAFF
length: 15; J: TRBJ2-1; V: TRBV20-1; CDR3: CSATGLYTPYNEQFF
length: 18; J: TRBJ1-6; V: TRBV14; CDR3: CASSRPGQGLSYNSPLHF
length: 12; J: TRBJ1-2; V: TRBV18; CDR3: CASSQAGDGYTF
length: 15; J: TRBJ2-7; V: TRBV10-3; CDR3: CAISNRDRGPYEQYF
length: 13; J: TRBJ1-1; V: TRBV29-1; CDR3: CSAGRGPDTEAFF
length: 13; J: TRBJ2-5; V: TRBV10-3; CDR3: CAISEPNQETQYF
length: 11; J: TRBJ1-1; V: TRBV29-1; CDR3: CRAGSHTEAFF
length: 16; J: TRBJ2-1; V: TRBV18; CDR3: CVSSPSLAGGRNEQFF
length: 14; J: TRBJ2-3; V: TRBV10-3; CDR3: CATTRATYTDTQYF
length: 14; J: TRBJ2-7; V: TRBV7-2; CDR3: CASSRQGGAYEQYF
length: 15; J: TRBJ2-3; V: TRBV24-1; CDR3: CATSDPRPGTDTQYF
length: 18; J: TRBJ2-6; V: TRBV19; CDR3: CASLGLAGVFSGANVLTF
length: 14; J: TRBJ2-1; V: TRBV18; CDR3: CASSPGSSYNEQFF
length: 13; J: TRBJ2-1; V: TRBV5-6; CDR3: CASIITGTEKQFF
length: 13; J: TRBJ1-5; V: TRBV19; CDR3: CASSAPLNQPQHF